This entry is about one TCR beta chain. The read gets to within 3 residues of the CDR3 end, and the germline J gene fills in the rest. This sample was included in a study of T cells in women clearing cervical HPV infection. Produced via immunoSEQ multiplex PCR; TCRdb's table is partial and in-frame only. The table lists around 38,000 clones. CDR1 and CDR2 (germline): SEHNR, FQNEAQ (reference sequence). The CDR3 is 11 amino acids. The V end lost 3 bases, the J end lost 8 bases, and 5 bases lay between the germline ends. Material: blood buffy coat. The chain combines TRBV7-9 with TRBJ2-1; D call uncertain. The source is a woman between 18 and 70 years old with a cervical HPV16 infection that either progressed to CIN3+ or cleared (not recorded which). The sequenced CDR3 bases are TGTGCCAGCAGCTTGTCGGATGAG. Translated: CASSLSDE. In full, the CDR3 reads CASSLSDEQFF.